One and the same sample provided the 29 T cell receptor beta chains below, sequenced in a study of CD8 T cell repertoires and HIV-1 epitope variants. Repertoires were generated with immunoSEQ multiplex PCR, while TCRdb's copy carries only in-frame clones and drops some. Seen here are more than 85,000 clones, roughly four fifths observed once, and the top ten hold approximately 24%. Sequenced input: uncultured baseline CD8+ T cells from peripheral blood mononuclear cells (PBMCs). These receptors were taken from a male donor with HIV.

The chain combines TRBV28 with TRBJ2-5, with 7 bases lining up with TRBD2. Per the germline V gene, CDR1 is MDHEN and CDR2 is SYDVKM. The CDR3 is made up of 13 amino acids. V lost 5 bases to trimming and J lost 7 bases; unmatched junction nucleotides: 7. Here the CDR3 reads CASSPSGGGTQYF. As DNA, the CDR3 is TGTGCCAGCAGTCCCAGCGGCGGGGGGACCCAGTACTTC.

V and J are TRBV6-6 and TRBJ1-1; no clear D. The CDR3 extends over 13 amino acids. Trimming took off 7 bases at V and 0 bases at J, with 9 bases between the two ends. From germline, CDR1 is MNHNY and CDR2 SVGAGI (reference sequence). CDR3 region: CASKPTVNTEAFF. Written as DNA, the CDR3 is TGTGCCAGCAAACCGACGGTGAACACTGAAGCTTTCTTT.

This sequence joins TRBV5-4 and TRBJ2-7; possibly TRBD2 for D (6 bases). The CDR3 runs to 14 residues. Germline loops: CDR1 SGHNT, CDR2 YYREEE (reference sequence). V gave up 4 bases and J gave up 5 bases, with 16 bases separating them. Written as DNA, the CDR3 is TGTGCCAGCAGCCGCTCGGGACTCCCAAACGAGCAGTACTTC. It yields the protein CASSRSGLPNEQYF.

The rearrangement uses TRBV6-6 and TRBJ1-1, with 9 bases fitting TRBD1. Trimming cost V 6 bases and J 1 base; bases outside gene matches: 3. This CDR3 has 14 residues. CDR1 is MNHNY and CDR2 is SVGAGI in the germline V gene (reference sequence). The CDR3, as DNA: TGTGCCAGCAGCTACAGGGGGCGGAACACTGAAGCTTTCTTT. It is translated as CASSYRGRNTEAFF.

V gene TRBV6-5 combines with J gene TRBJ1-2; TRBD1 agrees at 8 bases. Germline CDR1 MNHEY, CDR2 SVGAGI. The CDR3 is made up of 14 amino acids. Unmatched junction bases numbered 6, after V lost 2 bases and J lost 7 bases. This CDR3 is CASSYRTGNVGYTF. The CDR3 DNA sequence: TGTGCCAGCAGTTACCGGACAGGGAACGTTGGCTACACCTTC.

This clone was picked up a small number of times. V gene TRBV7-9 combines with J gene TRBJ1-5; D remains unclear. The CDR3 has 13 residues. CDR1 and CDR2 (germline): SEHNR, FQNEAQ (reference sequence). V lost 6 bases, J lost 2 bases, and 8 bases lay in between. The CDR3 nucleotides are TGTGCCAGCAGTACAGATGGCAATCAGCCCCAGCATTTT. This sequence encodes CASSTDGNQPQHF. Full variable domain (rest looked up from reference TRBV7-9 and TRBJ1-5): DTGVSQNPRHKITKRGQNVTFRCDPISEHNRLYWYRQTLGQGPEFLTYFQNEAQLEKSRLLSDRFSAERPKGSFSTLEIQRTEQGDSAMYLCASSTDGNQPQHFGDGTRLSIL.

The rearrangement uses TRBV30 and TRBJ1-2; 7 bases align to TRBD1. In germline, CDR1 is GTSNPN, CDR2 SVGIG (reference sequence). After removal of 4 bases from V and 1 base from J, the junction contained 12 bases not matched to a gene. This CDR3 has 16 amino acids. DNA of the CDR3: TGTGCCTGGAATTTTCCCGGACAGGTCGTTAACTATGGCTACACCTTC. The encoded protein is CAWNFPGQVVNYGYTF.

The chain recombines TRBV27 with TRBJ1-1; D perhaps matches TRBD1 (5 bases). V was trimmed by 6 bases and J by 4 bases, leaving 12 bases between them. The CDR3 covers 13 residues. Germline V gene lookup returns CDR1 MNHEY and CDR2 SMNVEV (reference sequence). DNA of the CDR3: TGTGCCAGCAGCCCGCGGGGGAGCACTGAAGCTTTCTTT. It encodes CASSPRGSTEAFF.

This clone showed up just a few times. The CDR3 loop is CASSPSGTKETQYF. CDR3 DNA sequence: TGTGCCAGCAGTCCGTCCGGGACAAAAGAGACCCAGTACTTC. This chain joins TRBV28 and TRBJ2-5; TRBD1 is a possible D gene (6 bases). V dropped 5 bases and J dropped 3 bases, with 13 bases sitting between them. From germline, CDR1 is MDHEN and CDR2 SYDVKM. The CDR3 sequence is 14 residues long.

This chain's CDR3 is CATSRDLSFYEQYF. The CDR3 nucleotides read TGTGCCACCAGCAGAGATCTCTCCTTCTACGAGCAGTACTTC. This chain joins TRBV15 and TRBJ2-7; the D is unclear. Germline V lookup: CDR1 LNHNV, CDR2 YYDKDF (reference sequence). Trimming took 0 bases from V and 3 from J, leaving 9 bases between them. This CDR3 region has 14 residues.

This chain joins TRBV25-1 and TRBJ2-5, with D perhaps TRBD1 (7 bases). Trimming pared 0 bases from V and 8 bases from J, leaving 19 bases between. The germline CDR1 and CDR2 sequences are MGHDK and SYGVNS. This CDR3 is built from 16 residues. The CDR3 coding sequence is TGTGCCAGCAGTGAATACGATACAGGGGACTCAGGAACCCAGTACTTC. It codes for CASSEYDTGDSGTQYF. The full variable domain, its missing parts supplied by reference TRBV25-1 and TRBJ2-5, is EADIYQTPRYLVIGTGKKITLECSQTMGHDKMYWYQQDPGMELHLIHYSYGVNSTEKGDLSSESTVSRIRTEHFPLTLESARPSHTSQYLCASSEYDTGDSGTQYFGPGTRLLVL.

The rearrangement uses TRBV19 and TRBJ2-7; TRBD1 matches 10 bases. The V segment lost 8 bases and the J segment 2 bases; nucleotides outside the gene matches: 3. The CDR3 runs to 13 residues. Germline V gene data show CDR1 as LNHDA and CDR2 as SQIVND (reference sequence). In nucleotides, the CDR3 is TGTGCCAGTTCCGGGACAGGGGCCTACGAGCAGTACTTC. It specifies CASSGTGAYEQYF. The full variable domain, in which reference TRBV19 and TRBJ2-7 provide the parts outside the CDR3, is DGGITQSPKYLFRKEGQNVTLSCEQNLNHDAMYWYRQDPGQGLRLIYYSQIVNDFQKGDIAEGYSVSREKKESFPLTVTSAQKNPTAFYLCASSGTGAYEQYFGPGTRLTVT.

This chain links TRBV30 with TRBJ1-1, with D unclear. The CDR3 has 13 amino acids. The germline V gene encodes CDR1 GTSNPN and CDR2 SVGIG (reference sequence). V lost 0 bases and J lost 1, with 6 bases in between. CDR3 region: CAWSVRPNTEAFF. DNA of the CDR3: TGTGCCTGGAGTGTACGGCCGAACACTGAAGCTTTCTTT.

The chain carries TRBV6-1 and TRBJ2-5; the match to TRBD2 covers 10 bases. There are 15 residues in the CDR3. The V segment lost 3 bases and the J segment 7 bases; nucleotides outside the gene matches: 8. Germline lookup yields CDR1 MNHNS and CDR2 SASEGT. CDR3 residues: CASSERSGRAATQYF. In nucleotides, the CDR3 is TGTGCCAGCAGTGAGAGAAGCGGGAGGGCAGCGACCCAGTACTTC.

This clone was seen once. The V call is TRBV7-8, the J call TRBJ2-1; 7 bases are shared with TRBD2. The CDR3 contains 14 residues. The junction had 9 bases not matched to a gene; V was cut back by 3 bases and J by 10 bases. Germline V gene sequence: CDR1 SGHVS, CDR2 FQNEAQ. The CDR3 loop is CASSLERGRGEQFF. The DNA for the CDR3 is TGTGCCAGCAGCTTGGAGCGGGGACGTGGGGAGCAGTTCTTC.

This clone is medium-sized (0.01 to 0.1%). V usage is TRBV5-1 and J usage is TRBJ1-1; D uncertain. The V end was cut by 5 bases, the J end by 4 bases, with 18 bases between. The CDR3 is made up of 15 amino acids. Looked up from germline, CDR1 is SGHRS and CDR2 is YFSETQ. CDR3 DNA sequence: TGCGCCAGCAGTTTTGGGCCCACCGGAGGCACTGAAGCTTTCTTT. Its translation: CASSFGPTGGTEAFF.

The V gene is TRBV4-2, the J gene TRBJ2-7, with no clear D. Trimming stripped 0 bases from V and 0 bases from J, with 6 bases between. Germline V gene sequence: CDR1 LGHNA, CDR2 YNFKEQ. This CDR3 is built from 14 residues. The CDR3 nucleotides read TGTGCCAGCAGCCAAGAATCCCACTCCTACGAGCAGTACTTC. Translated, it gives CASSQESHSYEQYF.

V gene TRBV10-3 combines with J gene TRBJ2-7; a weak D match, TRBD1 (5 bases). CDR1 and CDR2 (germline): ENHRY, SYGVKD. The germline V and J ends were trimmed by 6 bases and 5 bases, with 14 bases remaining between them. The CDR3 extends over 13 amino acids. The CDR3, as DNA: TGTGCCATCAGCCCAGGGCCCCCCCACGAGCAGTACTTC. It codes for CAISPGPPHEQYF.

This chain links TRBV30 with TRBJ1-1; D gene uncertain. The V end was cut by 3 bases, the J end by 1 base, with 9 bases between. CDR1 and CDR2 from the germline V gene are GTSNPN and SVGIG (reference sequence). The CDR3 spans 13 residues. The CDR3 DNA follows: TGTGCCTGGAGCCCGACCCAGAACACTGAAGCTTTCTTT. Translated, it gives CAWSPTQNTEAFF.

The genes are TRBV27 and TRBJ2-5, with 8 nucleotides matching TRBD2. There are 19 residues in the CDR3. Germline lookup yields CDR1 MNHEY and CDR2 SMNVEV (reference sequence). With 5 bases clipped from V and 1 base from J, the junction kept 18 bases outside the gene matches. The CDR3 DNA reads TGTGCCAGCAGTATCCAGGGTTTACGCGGGGGGCTACTCCAAGAGACCCAGTACTTC. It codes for CASSIQGLRGGLLQETQYF.

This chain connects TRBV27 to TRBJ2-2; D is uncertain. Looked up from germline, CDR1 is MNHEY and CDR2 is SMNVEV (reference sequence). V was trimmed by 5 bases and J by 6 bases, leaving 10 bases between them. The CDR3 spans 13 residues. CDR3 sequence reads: CASSRQDPGELFF. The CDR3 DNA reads TGTGCCAGCAGTAGGCAGGACCCCGGGGAGCTGTTTTTT.

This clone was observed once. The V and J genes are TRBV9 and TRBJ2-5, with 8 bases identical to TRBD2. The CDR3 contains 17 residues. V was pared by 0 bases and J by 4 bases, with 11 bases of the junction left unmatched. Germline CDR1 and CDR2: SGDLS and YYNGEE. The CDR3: CASSVVGVGGAGETQYF. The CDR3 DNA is TGTGCCAGCAGCGTAGTCGGTGTCGGGGGGGCCGGAGAGACCCAGTACTTC.

CDR3 coding DNA: TGTGCCAGCAGTTACTCGGGGATTTATGGCTACACCTTC. Translating it yields CASSYSGIYGYTF. This sequence joins TRBV6-5 and TRBJ1-2; no reliable D call. Trimming removed 0 bases at V and 5 bases at J, with 7 bases between. This CDR3 has 13 amino acids. The germline gives CDR1 MNHEY, CDR2 SVGAGI.

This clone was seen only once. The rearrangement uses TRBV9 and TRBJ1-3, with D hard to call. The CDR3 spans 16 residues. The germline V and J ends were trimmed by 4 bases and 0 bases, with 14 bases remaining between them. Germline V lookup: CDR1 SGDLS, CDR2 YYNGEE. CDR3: CASSPFLGNSGNTIYF. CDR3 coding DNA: TGTGCCAGCAGCCCTTTCCTAGGCAACTCTGGAAACACCATATATTTT.

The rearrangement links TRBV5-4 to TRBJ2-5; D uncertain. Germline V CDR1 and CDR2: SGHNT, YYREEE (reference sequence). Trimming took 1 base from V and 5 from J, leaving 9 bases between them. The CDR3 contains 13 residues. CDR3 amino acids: CASSLNSRETQYF. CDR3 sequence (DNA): TGTGCCAGCAGCTTGAATAGCAGGGAGACCCAGTACTTC.

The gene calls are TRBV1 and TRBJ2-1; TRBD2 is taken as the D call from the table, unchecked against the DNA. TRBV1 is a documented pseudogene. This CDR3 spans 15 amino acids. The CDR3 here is CTSSQDGREDNEQFF. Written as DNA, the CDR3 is TGCACCAGCAGCCAAGATGGGCGGGAGGACAATGAGCAGTTCTTC.

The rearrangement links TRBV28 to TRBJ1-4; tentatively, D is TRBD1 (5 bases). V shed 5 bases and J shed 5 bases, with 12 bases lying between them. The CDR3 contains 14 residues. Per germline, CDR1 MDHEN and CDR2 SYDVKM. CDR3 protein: CASSPRGSNEKLFF. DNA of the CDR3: TGTGCCAGCAGTCCAAGGGGATCCAATGAAAAACTGTTTTTT.

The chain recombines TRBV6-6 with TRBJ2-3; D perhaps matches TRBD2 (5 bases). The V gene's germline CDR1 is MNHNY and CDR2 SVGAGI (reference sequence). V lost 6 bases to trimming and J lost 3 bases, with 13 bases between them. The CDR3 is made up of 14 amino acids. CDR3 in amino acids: CASSRGGPTDTQYF. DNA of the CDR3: TGTGCCAGCAGCCGAGGAGGTCCTACAGATACGCAGTATTTT.

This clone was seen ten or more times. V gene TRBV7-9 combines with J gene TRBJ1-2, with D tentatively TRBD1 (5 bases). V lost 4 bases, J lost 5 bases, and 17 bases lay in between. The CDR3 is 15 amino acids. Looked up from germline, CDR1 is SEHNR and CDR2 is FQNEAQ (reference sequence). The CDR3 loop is CASSYPTTGTYGYTF. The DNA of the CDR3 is TGTGCCAGCAGCTACCCAACGACGGGGACTTATGGCTACACCTTC.